The TCR beta chain described here comes from a study of T cell repertoires in cytomegalovirus infection. TCRdb re-called the reads through MiXCR, storing one row per CDR3 protein. The data show about 50,000 distinct CDR3 sequences, with 20% seen just once and over 75% held by the top ten. This clonotype showed up just a few times. Antigen: not known. The CDR3 runs to 15 residues. The germline gives CDR1 SGHDN, CDR2 FVKESK. The V end was cut by 4 bases, the J end by 3 bases, with 15 bases between. This material consisted of CD8+ T cells from cultured PBMCs, taken from culture after CMV antigen stimulation. The chain combines TRBV14 with TRBJ1-1; D is unresolved. This TCR was recovered from a human donor in good health (CMV status not recorded). Some clones in this sample may be carry-over from other donors' samples. The CDR3 spells CASSPRVWSDTEAFF. Here the CDR3 DNA reads TGTGCCAGCAGCCCTAGGGTCTGGTCAGACACTGAAGCTTTCTTT.